The 13 T cell receptor beta chains below all came from one sample that was sequenced in a study of T-cell memory formation after mild COVID-19. MiXCR, applied by TCRdb to the 5' RACE reads, yields one record per CDR3 protein. Counted here are roughly 340,000 distinct CDR3 sequences, more than 20% occurring once; the ten biggest clones make up around 20%. Sample: PBMCs or a T cell subset sorted from them (not recorded which). These receptors all stem from a man younger than 35 who had mild COVID-19 (a few samples of this study predate the infection). Cell type and time point are not known.

V and J are TRBV6-1 and TRBJ2-7, with 8 bases matching TRBD2. V shed 1 base and J 3 bases; nucleotides not matched to a gene: 5. From germline, CDR1 is MNHNS and CDR2 SASEGT. This CDR3 is 15 amino acids long. The CDR3 DNA follows: TGTGCCAGCAGTGAAGTTTCGAGCGGGAGCTACGAGCAGTACTTC. Encoded protein: CASSEVSSGSYEQYF.

The chain employs TRBV5-1 and TRBJ2-5; tentative D call: TRBD1 (6 bases). The V gene's germline CDR1 is SGHRS and CDR2 YFSETQ. The V end was cut by 4 bases, the J end by 5 bases, with 15 bases between. This CDR3 comprises 14 residues. As DNA, the CDR3 is TGCGCCAGCAGCCGGGTAGGGGGAACGGAGACCCAGTACTTC. It codes for CASSRVGGTETQYF.

This clonotype turned up a few times. The chain recombines TRBV7-9 with TRBJ1-5; 10 positions agree with TRBD1. The V and J ends lost 5 bases and 6 bases, in that order; junction bases with no gene match: 10. The CDR3 consists of 16 residues. Germline CDR1 is SEHNR and CDR2 is FQNEAQ (reference sequence). CDR3 amino acids: CASSRTGTGEGQPQHF. As DNA, the CDR3 is TGTGCCAGCAGCCGAACCGGGACAGGGGAAGGTCAGCCCCAGCATTTT.

This clonotype was recorded a few times. In DNA form, the CDR3 reads TGTGCCAGCAGCTTAGCGGAGGGGGCGCGAGAGACCCAGTACTTC. Translating gives CASSLAEGARETQYF. J is TRBJ2-5 and V is TRBV7-9, with D maybe TRBD1 (7 bases). This CDR3 has 15 amino acids. CDR1 is SEHNR, CDR2 FQNEAQ, per germline (reference sequence). V was pared by 0 bases and J by 4 bases, with 12 bases between.

This clonotype occurred many times. The chain recombines TRBV4-2 with TRBJ1-4; TRBD1 agrees at 9 bases. CDR1 is LGHNA and CDR2 is YNFKEQ in the germline V gene. V shed 1 base, J shed 8 bases, and the junction held 5 bases outside the gene matches. CDR3 length: 15 residues. The CDR3 sequence is CASSQGGTGSEKLFF. The CDR3, as DNA: TGTGCCAGCAGCCAAGGGGGGACAGGGAGCGAAAAACTGTTTTTT.

This chain joins TRBV10-3 and TRBJ2-5; no clear D gene. Trimming removed 4 bases at V and 4 bases at J, with 10 bases between. The length of the CDR3 is 13 residues. The germline CDR1 and CDR2 sequences are ENHRY and SYGVKD. The CDR3 region is CAISGRIGETQYF. In nucleotides, the CDR3 is TGTGCCATCAGTGGGCGAATTGGAGAGACCCAGTACTTC.

The V gene is TRBV12-3 or TRBV12-4, the J gene TRBJ2-7, with TRBD1 as a possible D gene (5 bases). The V end was cut by 0 bases, the J end by 2 bases, with 11 bases between. The length of the CDR3 is 15 residues. CDR3: CASSLAGARTYEQYF. CDR3 DNA: TGTGCCAGCAGTTTAGCAGGGGCAAGAACCTACGAGCAGTACTTC.

The chain employs TRBV7-2 and TRBJ2-4; unclear D gene. This CDR3 is built from 12 residues. The germline gives CDR1 SGHTA, CDR2 FQGNSA. V gave up 1 base and J gave up 8 bases, with 6 bases separating them. CDR3 amino acids: CASSLGIDIQYF. CDR3 DNA: TGTGCCAGCAGCTTAGGCATTGACATTCAGTACTTC.

The chain recombines TRBV20-1 with TRBJ1-5; 9 positions agree with TRBD1. This CDR3 region has 14 residues. From germline, CDR1 is DFQATT and CDR2 SNEGSKA (reference sequence). V lost 6 bases, J lost 3 bases, and 6 bases stayed unmatched. DNA of the CDR3: TGCAGTGCCGCCGGGACAGGGTACAATCAGCCCCAGCATTTT. It yields the protein CSAAGTGYNQPQHF.

This clonotype showed up just once. V is TRBV9 and J is TRBJ1-3; possible D gene TRBD1, 5 bases. Trimming stripped 4 bases from V and 3 bases from J, with 17 bases between. CDR1 is SGDLS, CDR2 YYNGEE, per germline. This CDR3 contains 16 residues. As DNA, the CDR3 is TGTGCCAGCAGCACCAGTATGAGGGGTTATGGAAACACCATATATTTT. It encodes CASSTSMRGYGNTIYF.

The V and J genes are TRBV12-3 or TRBV12-4 and TRBJ2-5; 7 bases line up with TRBD1. Trimming cost V 6 bases and J 9 bases; bases outside gene matches: 13. The CDR3 consists of 14 residues. Written as DNA, the CDR3 is TGTGCCAGCAGCCCTACCGGGACAGAGGGGGCCCAGTACTTC. Its translation: CASSPTGTEGAQYF.

V gene TRBV6-6 combines with J gene TRBJ2-5, with TRBD1 matching over 7 bases. The CDR3 loop spans 15 amino acids. CDR1 and CDR2 (germline): MNHNY, SVGAGI (reference sequence). Trimming at V came to 0 bases and at J to 4 bases, leaving 5 bases not matched to a gene. In nucleotides, the CDR3 is TGTGCCAGCAGTTACTCGAGGGCAGGGGGAGAGACCCAGTACTTC. This gives the protein CASSYSRAGGETQYF.

This clonotype has just a few counts. This chain connects TRBV4-1 to TRBJ2-7, with no clear D. Germline CDR1 reads MGHRA; CDR2 reads YSYEKL. V was pared by 1 base and J by 6 bases, with 13 bases between. This CDR3 contains 14 residues. The CDR3 DNA is TGCGCCAGCAGCCAAGGGTTGTTCGGGCCCGAGCAGTACTTC. This encodes CASSQGLFGPEQYF.